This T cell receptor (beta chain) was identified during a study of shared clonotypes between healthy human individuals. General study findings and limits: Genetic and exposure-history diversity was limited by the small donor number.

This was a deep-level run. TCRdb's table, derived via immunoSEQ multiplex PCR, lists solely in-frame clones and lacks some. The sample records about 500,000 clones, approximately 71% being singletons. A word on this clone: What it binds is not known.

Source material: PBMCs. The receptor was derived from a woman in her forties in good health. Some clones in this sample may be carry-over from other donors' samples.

The DNA of the CDR3 is TGTGCCAGCAGCGTATCCCCAGGGGTAGGGGGGCAGTACTTC. It codes for CASSVSPGVGGQYF. The rearrangement joins TRBV9 to TRBJ2-7, with a weak D call TRBD1 (6 bases). The CDR3 consists of 14 residues. Germline V gives CDR1 SGDLS, CDR2 YYNGEE. The V and J ends lost 1 base and 9 bases respectively, with 17 bases between them.